The T cell receptor (beta chain) described here comes from a study of T cells in Graves' hyperthyroidism and ophthalmopathy. Study-wide findings and caveats: Before onset, by a median of about seven months, the model predicted ophthalmopathy.

This clonotype occurred many times. The antigen remains unidentified. V gave up 5 bases and J gave up 4 bases, with 14 bases separating them. The length of the CDR3 is 15 residues. Germline V gives CDR1 SGHVS, CDR2 FQNEAQ. TCR beta CDR3 regions were amplified from RNA transcripts. A first-round RT-PCR of the TCR CDR3 used the HTBI primer set. TCRdb fed the multiplex PCR reads into MiXCR, producing one record per CDR3 protein. The sample shows around 540,000 distinct CDR3 sequences, about 16% of them seen only once. The TCR originated in a woman in her twenties or thirties with Graves' ophthalmopathy. The sequencing sample was made of blood. The chain is built from TRBV7-8 and TRBJ2-2, with D possibly being TRBD2 (6 bases). CDR3 DNA sequence: TGTGCCAGCAGCGACGAGCGGGTTAGCACCGGGGAGCTGTTTTTT. As protein: CASSDERVSTGELFF.